Below are 2 T cell receptor beta chains sequenced from a single sample in a study of cytomegalovirus exposure and HLA in healthy donors. PCR primers comprised 60 Vbeta and 13 Jbeta primers. TCRdb's table, derived via immunoSEQ multiplex PCR, lists solely in-frame clones and lacks some. This sample has 200,000 to 250,000 clones, with approximately 82% found just once. The specimen sequenced was PBMCs. The receptors originated from a woman between 45 and 60 years old in good health and CMV-seropositive.

The genes are TRBV9 and TRBJ1-1; D unclear. This CDR3 comprises 14 residues. Per the germline V gene, CDR1 is SGDLS and CDR2 is YYNGEE. The V and J ends lost 3 bases and 0 bases respectively, with 9 bases between them. This CDR3 reads CASSASPVNTEAFF. The CDR3 nucleotides are TGTGCCAGCAGCGCCTCCCCAGTGAACACTGAAGCTTTCTTT.

The gene calls are TRBV19 and TRBJ1-2; D uncertain. Trimming took 1 base from V and 6 from J, leaving 9 bases between them. CDR1 LNHDA and CDR2 SQIVND come from the germline V gene (reference sequence). This CDR3 is 13 amino acids long. CDR3 loop: CASSIGPPNGYTF. CDR3 DNA sequence: TGTGCCAGTAGTATAGGGCCTCCGAATGGCTACACCTTC.